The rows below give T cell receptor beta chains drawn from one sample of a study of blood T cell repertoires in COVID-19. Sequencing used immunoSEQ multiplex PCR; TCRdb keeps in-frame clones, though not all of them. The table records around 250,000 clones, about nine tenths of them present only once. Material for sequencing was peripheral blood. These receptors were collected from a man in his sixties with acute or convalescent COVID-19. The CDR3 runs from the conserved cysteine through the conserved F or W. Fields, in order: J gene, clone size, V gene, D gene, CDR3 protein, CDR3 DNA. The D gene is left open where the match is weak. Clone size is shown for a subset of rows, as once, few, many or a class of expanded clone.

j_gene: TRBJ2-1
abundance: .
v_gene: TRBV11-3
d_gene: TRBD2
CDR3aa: CASSVEKREGDEQFF
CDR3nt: TGTGCCAGCAGCGTCGAGAAGCGGGAGGGCGATGAGCAGTTCTTC

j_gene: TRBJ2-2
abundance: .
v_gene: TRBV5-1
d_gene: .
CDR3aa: CASSSGQGSGTGELFF
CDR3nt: TGCGCCAGCAGCTCGGGCCAGGGGTCGGGCACCGGGGAGCTGTTTTTT

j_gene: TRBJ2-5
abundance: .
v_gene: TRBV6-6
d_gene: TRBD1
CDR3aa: CASTSAGTGDVTQYF
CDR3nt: TGTGCCAGCACCTCCGCGGGCACAGGGGATGTGACCCAGTACTTC

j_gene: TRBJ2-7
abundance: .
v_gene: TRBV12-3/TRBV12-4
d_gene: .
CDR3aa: CASSRSRLEQYF
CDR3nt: TGTGCCAGCAGCCGATCGCGGCTCGAGCAGTACTTC

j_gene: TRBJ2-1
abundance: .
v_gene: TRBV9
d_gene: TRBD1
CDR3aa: CASSVRDRDYSGEQFF
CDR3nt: TGTGCCAGCAGCGTCCGGGACAGGGATTATTCGGGTGAGCAGTTCTTC

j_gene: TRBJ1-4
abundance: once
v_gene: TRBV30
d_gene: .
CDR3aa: CAWNAGGSTNEKLFF
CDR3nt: TGTGCCTGGAACGCCGGGGGATCAACTAATGAAAAACTGTTTTTT

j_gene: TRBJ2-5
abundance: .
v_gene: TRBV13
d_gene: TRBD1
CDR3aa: CASSNRDREPLETQYF
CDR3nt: TGTGCCAGCAGCAACCGGGACAGGGAGCCTTTGGAGACCCAGTACTTC

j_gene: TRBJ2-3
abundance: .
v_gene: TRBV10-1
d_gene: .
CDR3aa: CASSEYGLGTQYF
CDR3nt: TGCGCCAGCAGTGAATACGGGTTGGGTACGCAGTATTTT

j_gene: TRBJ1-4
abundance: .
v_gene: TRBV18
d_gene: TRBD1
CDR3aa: CASSPGTGGEKLFF
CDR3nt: TGTGCCAGCTCCCCTGGGACAGGAGGAGAAAAACTGTTTTTT

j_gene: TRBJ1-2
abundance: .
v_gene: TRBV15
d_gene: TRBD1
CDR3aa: CATSRDWAGGLGYTF
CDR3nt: TGTGCCACCAGCAGAGATTGGGCAGGGGGCTTGGGCTACACCTTC